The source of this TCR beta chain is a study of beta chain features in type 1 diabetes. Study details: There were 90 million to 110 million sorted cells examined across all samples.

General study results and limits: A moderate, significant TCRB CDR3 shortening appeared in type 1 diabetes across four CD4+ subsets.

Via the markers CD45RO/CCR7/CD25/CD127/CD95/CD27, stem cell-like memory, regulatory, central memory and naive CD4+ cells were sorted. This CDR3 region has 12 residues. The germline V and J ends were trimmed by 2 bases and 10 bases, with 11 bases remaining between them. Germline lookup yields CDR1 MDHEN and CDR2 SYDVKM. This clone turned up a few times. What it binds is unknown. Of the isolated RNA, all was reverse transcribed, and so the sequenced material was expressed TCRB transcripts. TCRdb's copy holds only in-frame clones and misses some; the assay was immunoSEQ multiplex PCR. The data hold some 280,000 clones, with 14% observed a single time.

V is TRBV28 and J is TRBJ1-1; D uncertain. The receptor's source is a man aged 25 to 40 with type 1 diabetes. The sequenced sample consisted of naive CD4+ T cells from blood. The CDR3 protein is CASSLKRNRAFF. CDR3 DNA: TGTGCCAGCAGTTTAAAGAGGAACCGAGCTTTCTTT.